The entry that follows covers one TCR beta chain sequence. Its antigen remains undetermined. Base qualities were left out, and no much larger clone turns up one base away. The library was generated by RT-PCR. Sequencing took place on an Illumina HiSeq 2500. TCRdb reprocessing: public reads trimmed at Q25 with fastp, clones called with MiXCR, in-frame beta chains kept. Rows with one shared CDR3 protein collapse into an entry with the most common genes and DNA. This sample comprises approximately 500,000 distinct CDR3 sequences, roughly 13% of them detected only once. The top ten hold less than 15% of the sample. The data are from a study of response to subunit inactivated influenza vaccine (dated by TCRdb to 2017 to 2018). For the study in its entirety: Deep quantitative T cell receptor repertoire profiling was used in the study to track responses to a trivalent subunit inactivated influenza vaccine.

The time point tag for this specimen amounts to: 45 days after influenza vaccine administration. The investigation overall reported the following: It was suggested by the authors that each seasonal influenza vaccination may recruit only a limited number of new T cells.

The specimen was PBMCs from blood, collected 35 to 45 days after vaccination. This clonotype was obtained from a man aged 45-60 years who received an inactivated influenza vaccine. Donor details come from another sample of the same person, matched by shared clones.

The nucleotide sequence is TGTGCCAGCAGTTTATGGGGCGGGGAGGCTTACAATGAGCAGTTCTTC. It translates as CASSLWGGEAYNEQFF. The chain couples TRBV28 to TRBJ2-1, with TRBD2 tentatively as D gene (6 bases match). According to the germline V gene, CDR1 reads MDHEN and CDR2 reads SYDVKM. Relative to germline, V is 0 bases shorter and J is 4 bases shorter, with 13 bases between their ends. Including cysteine and phenylalanine, the CDR3 has 16 amino acids. The read is trimmed to its CDR3 DNA, 48 bases read in frame from base 1.